This TCR beta chain was sequenced in a study of immune evolution from preneoplasia to lung adenocarcinoma. Germline V gene sequence: CDR1 LNHDA, CDR2 SQIVND (reference sequence). The CDR3 has 16 amino acids. V was pared by 3 bases and J by 6 bases, with 21 bases between. Assay: immunoSEQ multiplex PCR; the TCRdb copy retains only in-frame clones and omits some. The repertoire consists of 9,500 to 15,000 clones, with over 65% occurring once and the leading ten covering approximately 3.6%. Sample: FFPE tissue from an adenomatous hyperplasia lung lesion. The subset: atypical adenomatous hyperplasia (AAH), lung preneoplasia. This receptor was identified in a person aged 50-75 years with lung adenocarcinoma. The rearrangement links TRBV19 to TRBJ2-7; D may be TRBD1 or TRBD2 (5 bases each). CDR3 amino acids: CASSMGLGTPSGEQYF. The CDR3 DNA is TGTGCCAGTAGTATGGGTTTAGGGACGCCCTCCGGCGAGCAGTACTTC.